This T cell receptor (beta chain) was profiled in a study of regulatory T cells in long-lasting Graves disease. Stated time point: newly diagnosed GD, antithyroid drugs for less than 3 months. With RNA extracted from PBMCs as input, the TCR library was made. At least ten counts were recorded for this clonotype. CDR3-region Arm-PCR and iRepertoire HTBI primers produced the TCR beta libraries. TCRdb re-derived calls from the multiplex PCR reads in MiXCR, one entry per CDR3 protein. The repertoire has some 340,000 distinct CDR3 sequences, over 9.5% of them found once; the top ten carry about 19%. The CDR3 is 16 amino acids. Germline lookup yields CDR1 KGHSH and CDR2 LQKENI. The V gene end was trimmed by 5 bases and the J gene end by 7 bases; junction bases not matched to a gene: 11. The sample was also reused in another study, on T cells in Graves' hyperthyroidism and ophthalmopathy. As that report states: Patients aged 18 to 65 had newly diagnosed hyperthyroidism of under 2 months' duration.

Sequenced material: peripheral blood mononuclear cells (PBMCs), taken at new diagnosis, from a patient treated with antithyroid drugs. The TCR comes from a young woman with Graves disease. This rearrangement joins TRBV18 to TRBJ1-4; 9 nucleotides match TRBD1. The DNA of the CDR3 is TGTGCCAGCTCAACCCCCGGACAGGGGCGAATTGAAAAACTGTTTTTT. Its protein is CASSTPGQGRIEKLFF.